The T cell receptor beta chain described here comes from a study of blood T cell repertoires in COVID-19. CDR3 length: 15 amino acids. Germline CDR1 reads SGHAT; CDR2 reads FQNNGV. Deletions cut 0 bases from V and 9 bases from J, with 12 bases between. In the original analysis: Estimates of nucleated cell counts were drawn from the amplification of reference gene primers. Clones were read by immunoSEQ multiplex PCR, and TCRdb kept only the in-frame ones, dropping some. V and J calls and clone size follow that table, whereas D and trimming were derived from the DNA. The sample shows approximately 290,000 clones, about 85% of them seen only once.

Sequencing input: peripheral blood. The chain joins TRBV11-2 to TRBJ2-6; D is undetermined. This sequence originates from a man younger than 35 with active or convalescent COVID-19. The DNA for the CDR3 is TGTGCCAGCAGCTTAGAATGGTCCGGGTTCAACGTCCTGACTTTC. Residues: CASSLEWSGFNVLTF.